Following are 4 T cell receptor beta chains from one sample sequenced in a study of cytomegalovirus exposure and HLA in healthy donors. The primer mix had 60 Vbeta and 13 Jbeta primers. Libraries were prepared by immunoSEQ multiplex PCR; TCRdb keeps only in-frame clonotypes and omits some of them. The table shows about 200,000 clones, with 82% occurring only once. Sequenced input: PBMCs. The receptors were gathered from a woman in her 40s in good health and CMV-seronegative.

There are a few counts of this clone. The V call is TRBV18, the J call TRBJ2-7; 8 bases are a match to TRBD1. This CDR3 has 15 amino acids. Trimming at V came to 3 bases and at J to 2 bases, leaving 6 bases not matched to a gene. Germline-derived CDR1 and CDR2 are KGHSH and LQKENI. CDR3 protein: CASSPRTGIAYEQYF. The DNA of the CDR3 is TGTGCCAGCTCACCGCGGACAGGGATAGCCTACGAGCAGTACTTC.

V is TRBV28 and J is TRBJ2-2; D might be TRBD2 (6 bases). The V and J ends lost 5 bases and 7 bases respectively, with 20 bases between them. Per the germline V gene, CDR1 is MDHEN and CDR2 is SYDVKM. This CDR3 spans 16 amino acids. The CDR3 protein is CASSSAAGSVNGELFF. In nucleotides, the CDR3 is TGTGCCAGCAGTAGCGCGGCGGGGTCAGTAAACGGGGAGCTGTTTTTT.

The gene calls are TRBV28 and TRBJ1-5; D possibly corresponds to TRBD1 (6 bases). V lost 2 bases to trimming and J lost 1 base, with 12 bases between them. From germline, CDR1 is MDHEN and CDR2 SYDVKM. The CDR3 is 16 residues long. CDR3 residues: CASSLRGKGSNQPQHF. CDR3 bases: TGTGCCAGCAGTTTAAGGGGGAAGGGGAGCAATCAGCCCCAGCATTTT.

The chain recombines TRBV7-3 with TRBJ2-2; D is ambiguous. Trimming removed 5 bases from V and 6 bases from J, with 7 bases in between. The CDR3 has 12 residues. Per the germline V gene, CDR1 is SGHTA and CDR2 is FQGTGA. The chain's CDR3 is CASSTSAGELFF. CDR3 coding DNA: TGTGCCAGCAGCACTTCCGCCGGGGAGCTGTTTTTT.